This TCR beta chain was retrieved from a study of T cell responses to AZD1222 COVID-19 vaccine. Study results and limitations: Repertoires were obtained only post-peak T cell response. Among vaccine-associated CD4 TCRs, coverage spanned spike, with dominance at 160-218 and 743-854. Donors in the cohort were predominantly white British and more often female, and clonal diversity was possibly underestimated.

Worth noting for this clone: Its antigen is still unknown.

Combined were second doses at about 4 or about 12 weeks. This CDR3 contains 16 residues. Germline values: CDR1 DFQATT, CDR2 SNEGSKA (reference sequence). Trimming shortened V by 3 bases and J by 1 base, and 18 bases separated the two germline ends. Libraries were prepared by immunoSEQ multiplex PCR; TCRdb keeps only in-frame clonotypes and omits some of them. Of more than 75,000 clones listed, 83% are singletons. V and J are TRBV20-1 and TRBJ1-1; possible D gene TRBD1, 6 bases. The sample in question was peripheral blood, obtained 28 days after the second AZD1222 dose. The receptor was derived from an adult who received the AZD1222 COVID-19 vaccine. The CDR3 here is CSASHGRGSRNTEAFF. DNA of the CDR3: TGCAGTGCTAGTCATGGCAGGGGATCCCGGAACACTGAAGCTTTCTTT.